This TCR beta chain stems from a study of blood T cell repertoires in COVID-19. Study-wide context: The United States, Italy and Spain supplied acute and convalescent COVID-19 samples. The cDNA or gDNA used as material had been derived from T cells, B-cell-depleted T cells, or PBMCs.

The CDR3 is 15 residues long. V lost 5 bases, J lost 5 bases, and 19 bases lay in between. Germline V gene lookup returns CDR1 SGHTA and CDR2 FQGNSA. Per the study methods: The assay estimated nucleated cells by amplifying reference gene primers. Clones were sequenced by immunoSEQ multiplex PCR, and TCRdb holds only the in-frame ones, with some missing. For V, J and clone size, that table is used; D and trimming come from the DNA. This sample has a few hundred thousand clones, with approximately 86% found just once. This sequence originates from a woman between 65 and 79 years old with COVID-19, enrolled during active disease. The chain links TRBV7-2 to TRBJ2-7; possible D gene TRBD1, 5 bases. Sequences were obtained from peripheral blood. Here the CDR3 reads CASSPSVGAWNEQYF. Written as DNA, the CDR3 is TGTGCCAGCAGCCCGTCCGTAGGGGCCTGGAACGAGCAGTACTTC.